The TCR beta chain under discussion was sequenced for a study of PD-1 blockade in classical Hodgkin lymphoma. TCRdb's table, derived via immunoSEQ multiplex PCR, lists solely in-frame clones and lacks some. This sample has some 10,000 clones, with under 90% found just once. This CDR3 contains 13 residues. V was clipped by 6 bases and J by 8 bases, with 15 bases between them. Germline assignment: CDR1 SGDLS and CDR2 YYNGEE. Time point reported: newly diagnosed, previously untreated cHL patient sample. By magnetic negative selection, CD8+ T cells were isolated from the thawed PBMCs. Acting as the comparison were PBMCs from newly diagnosed, untreated classical Hodgkin lymphoma.

Sequencing was done on a sample of CD8+ T cells from blood. The receptor was isolated from a human donor with classical Hodgkin lymphoma. V is TRBV9 and J is TRBJ2-1, with D uncertain. The CDR3 region is CASTPALGDEQFF. The CDR3 DNA sequence: TGTGCCAGCACCCCAGCCCTGGGTGATGAGCAGTTCTTC.